A single sample gave rise to the 2 T cell receptor beta chains below, sequenced in a study of cytomegalovirus exposure and HLA in healthy donors. The PCR contained 60 Vbeta and 13 Jbeta primers. Assay: immunoSEQ multiplex PCR; the TCRdb copy retains only in-frame clones and omits some. Of more than 120,000 clones in the sample, about 79% were seen once. The source material was PBMCs. The receptors derive from a male donor in good health and CMV-seronegative.

The rearrangement joins TRBV9 to TRBJ2-7, with TRBD1 matching 7 bases. After removal of 3 bases from V and 3 bases from J, the junction contained 6 bases not matched to a gene. Germline CDR1 reads SGDLS; CDR2 reads YYNGEE. The CDR3 loop spans 14 amino acids. CDR3 amino acids: CASSEGDRDYEQYF. The CDR3 nucleotides are TGTGCCAGCAGCGAGGGCGACAGGGACTACGAGCAGTACTTC. The whole variable domain, filled in from reference TRBV9 and TRBJ2-7, reads DSGVTQTPKHLITATGQRVTLRCSPRSGDLSVYWYQQSLDQGLQFLIQYYNGEERAKGNILERFSAQQFPDLHSELNLSSLELGDSALYFCASSEGDRDYEQYFGPGTRLTVT.

The J gene is TRBJ2-7, the V gene TRBV10-2, with a tentative D call TRBD2 (5 bases). Trimming pared 4 bases from V and 3 bases from J, leaving 13 bases between. The CDR3 contains 14 residues. Germline loops: CDR1 WSHSY, CDR2 SAAADI. CDR3: CASSGTGFYYEQYF. CDR3 DNA: TGCGCCAGCAGTGGGACGGGATTCTACTACGAGCAGTACTTC.